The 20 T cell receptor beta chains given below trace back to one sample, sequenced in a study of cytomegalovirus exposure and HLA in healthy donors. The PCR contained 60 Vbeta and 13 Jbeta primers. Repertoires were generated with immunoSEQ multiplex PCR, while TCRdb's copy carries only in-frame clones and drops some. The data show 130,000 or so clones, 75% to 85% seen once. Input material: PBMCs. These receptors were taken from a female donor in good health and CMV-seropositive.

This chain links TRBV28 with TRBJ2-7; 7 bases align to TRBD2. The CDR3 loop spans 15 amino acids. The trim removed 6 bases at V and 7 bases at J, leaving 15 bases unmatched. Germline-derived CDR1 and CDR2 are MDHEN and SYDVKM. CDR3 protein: CASSSGGSGIGEQYF. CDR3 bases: TGTGCCAGCAGCTCCGGGGGAAGCGGGATCGGAGAGCAGTACTTC.

CDR3 sequence (DNA): TGTGCCAGCAATCGCGGCATTATGAACACTGAAGCTTTCTTT. Translation gives CASNRGIMNTEAFF. The gene calls are TRBV2 and TRBJ1-1; D is unresolved. The germline V gene has CDR1 SNHLY and CDR2 FYNNEI. Trimming pared 7 bases from V and 0 bases from J, leaving 12 bases between. The CDR3 covers 14 residues.

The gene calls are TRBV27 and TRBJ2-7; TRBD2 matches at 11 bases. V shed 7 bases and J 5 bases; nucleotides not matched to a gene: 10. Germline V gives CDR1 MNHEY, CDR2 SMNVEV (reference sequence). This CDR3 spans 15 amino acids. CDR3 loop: CASTPTSGRRDEQYF. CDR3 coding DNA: TGTGCCAGCACCCCAACTAGCGGGAGACGCGACGAGCAGTACTTC.

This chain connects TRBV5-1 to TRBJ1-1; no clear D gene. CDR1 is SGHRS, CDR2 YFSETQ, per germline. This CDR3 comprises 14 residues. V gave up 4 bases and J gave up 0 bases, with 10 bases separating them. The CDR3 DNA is TGCGCCAGCAGCCTCCTCTCGGTGAACACTGAAGCTTTCTTT. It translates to CASSLLSVNTEAFF.

The CDR3 spells CASSQEVQLATYNEQFF. The CDR3 bases are TGTGCCAGCAGCCAAGAAGTTCAACTAGCTACCTACAATGAGCAGTTCTTC. This chain links TRBV4-2 with TRBJ2-1, with D perhaps matching TRBD2 (6 bases). Trimming pared 0 bases from V and 2 bases from J, leaving 14 bases between. This CDR3 is built from 17 residues. The germline gives CDR1 LGHNA, CDR2 YNFKEQ.

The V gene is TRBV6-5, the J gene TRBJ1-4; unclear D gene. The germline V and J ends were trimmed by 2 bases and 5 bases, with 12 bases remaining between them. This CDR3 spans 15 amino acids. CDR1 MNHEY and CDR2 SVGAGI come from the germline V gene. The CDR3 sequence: CASSYGGRSNEKLFF. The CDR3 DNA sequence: TGTGCCAGCAGTTACGGCGGCCGCTCGAATGAAAAACTGTTTTTT.

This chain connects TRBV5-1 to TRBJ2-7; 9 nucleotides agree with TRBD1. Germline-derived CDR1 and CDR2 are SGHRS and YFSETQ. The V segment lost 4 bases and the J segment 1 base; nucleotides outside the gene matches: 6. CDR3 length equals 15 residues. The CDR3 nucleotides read TGCGCCAGCAGCCTCTCCGGGACAGGGTCCTACGAGCAGTACTTC. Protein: CASSLSGTGSYEQYF.

CDR3 nucleotides: TGTGCCAGCAGCCAAGATCCCAAGACGGCCGCGGCCTATGAAAAACTGTTTTTT. This encodes CASSQDPKTAAAYEKLFF. The rearrangement links TRBV4-2 to TRBJ1-4, with D uncertain. This CDR3 has 18 residues. CDR1 and CDR2 from the germline V gene are LGHNA and YNFKEQ. Trimming stripped 0 bases from V and 6 bases from J, with 20 bases between.

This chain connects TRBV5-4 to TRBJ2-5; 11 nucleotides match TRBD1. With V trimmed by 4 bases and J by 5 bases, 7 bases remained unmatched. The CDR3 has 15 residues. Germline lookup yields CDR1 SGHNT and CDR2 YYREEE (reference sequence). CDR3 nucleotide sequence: TGTGCCAGCAGCCCGGGACAGGGGGAGTTGGAGACCCAGTACTTC. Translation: CASSPGQGELETQYF.

The CDR3 region is CASSISGSGQPQHF. CDR3 in DNA: TGTGCCAGTAGTATTTCAGGGTCGGGTCAGCCCCAGCATTTT. The V gene is TRBV19, the J gene TRBJ1-5, with D perhaps matching TRBD1 (5 bases). Trimming took 3 bases from V and 6 from J, leaving 12 bases between them. CDR1 and CDR2 (germline): LNHDA, SQIVND (reference sequence). The CDR3 extends over 14 amino acids.

CDR3 DNA: TGTGCCAGCAGCTCCGGGACAGGCGTAGCTTTCTTT. Its protein is CASSSGTGVAFF. This rearrangement joins TRBV7-3 to TRBJ1-1, with 8 bases fitting TRBD1. Germline V gene data show CDR1 as SGHTA and CDR2 as FQGTGA. The CDR3 spans 12 residues. V shed 4 bases, J shed 10 bases, and the junction held 5 bases outside the gene matches.

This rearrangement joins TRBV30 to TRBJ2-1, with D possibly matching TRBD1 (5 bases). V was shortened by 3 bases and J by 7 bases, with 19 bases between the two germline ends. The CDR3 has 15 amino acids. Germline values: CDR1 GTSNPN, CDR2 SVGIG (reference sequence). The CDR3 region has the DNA TGTGCCTGGAGCTGGGAAAGGGGTTTTTTAAATGAGCAGTTCTTC. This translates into CAWSWERGFLNEQFF.

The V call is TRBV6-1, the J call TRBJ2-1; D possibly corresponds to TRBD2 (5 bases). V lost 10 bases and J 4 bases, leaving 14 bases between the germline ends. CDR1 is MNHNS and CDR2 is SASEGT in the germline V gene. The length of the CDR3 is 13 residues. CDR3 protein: CATEPGNYNEQFF. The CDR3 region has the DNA TGTGCCACCGAACCGGGGAATTACAATGAGCAGTTCTTC.

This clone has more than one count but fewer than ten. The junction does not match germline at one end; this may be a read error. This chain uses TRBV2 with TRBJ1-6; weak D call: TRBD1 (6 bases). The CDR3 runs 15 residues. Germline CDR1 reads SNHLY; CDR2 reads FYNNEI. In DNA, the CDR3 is TGTGCCAGCAGTGATCAACAGGGTATGGATTCCCCCCTCCACTTT. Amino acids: CASSDQQGMDSPLHF. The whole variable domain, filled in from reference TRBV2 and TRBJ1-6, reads EPEVTQTPSHQVTQMGQEVILRCVPISNHLYFYWYRQILGQKVEFLVSFYNNEISEKSEIFDDQFSVERPDGSNFTLKIRSTKLEDSAMYFCASSDQQGMDSPLHFGNGTRLTVT.

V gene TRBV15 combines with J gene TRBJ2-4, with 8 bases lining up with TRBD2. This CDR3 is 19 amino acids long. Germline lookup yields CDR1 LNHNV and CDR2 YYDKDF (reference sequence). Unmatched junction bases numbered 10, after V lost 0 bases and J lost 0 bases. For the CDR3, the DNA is TGTGCCACCAGCAGAGATCTGGCGGGGGGAGGGATAGCCAAAAACATTCAGTACTTC. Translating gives CATSRDLAGGGIAKNIQYF.

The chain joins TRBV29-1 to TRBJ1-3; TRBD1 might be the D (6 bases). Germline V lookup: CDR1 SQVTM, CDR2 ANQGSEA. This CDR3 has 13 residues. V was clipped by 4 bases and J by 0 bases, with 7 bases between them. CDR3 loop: CSVGQVSGNTIYF. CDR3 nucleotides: TGCAGCGTTGGACAGGTCTCTGGAAACACCATATATTTT. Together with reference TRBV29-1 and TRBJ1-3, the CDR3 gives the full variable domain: SAVISQKPSRDICQRGTSLTIQCQVDSQVTMMFWYRQQPGQSLTLIATANQGSEATYESGFVIDKFPISRPNLTFSTLTVSNMSPEDSSIYLCSVGQVSGNTIYFGEGSWLTVV.

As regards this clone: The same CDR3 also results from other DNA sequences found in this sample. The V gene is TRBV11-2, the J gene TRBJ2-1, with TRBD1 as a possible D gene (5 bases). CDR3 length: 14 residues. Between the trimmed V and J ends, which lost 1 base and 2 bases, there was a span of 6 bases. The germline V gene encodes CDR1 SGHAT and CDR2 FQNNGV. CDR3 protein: CASSLAGTYNEQFF. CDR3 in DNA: TGTGCCAGCAGCTTAGCAGGGACCTACAATGAGCAGTTCTTC.

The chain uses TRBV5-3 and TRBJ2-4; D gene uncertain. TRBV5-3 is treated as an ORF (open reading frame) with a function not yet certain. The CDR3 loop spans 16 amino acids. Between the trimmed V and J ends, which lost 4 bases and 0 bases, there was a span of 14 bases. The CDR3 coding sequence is TGTGCCAGAAGCCCCAGGCGTTGCCTAGCCAAAAACATTCAGTACTTC. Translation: CARSPRRCLAKNIQYF.

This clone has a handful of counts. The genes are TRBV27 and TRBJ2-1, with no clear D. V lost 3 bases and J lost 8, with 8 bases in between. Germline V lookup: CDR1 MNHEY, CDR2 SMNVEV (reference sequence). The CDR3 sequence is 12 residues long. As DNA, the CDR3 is TGTGCCAGCAGTTTTGTTCGGGATGAGCAGTTCTTC. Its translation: CASSFVRDEQFF.

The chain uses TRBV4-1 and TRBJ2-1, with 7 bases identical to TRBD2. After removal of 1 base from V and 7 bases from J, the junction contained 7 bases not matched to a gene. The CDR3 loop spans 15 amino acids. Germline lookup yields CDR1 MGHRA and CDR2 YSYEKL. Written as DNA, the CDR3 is TGCGCCAGCAGCCAAGGTACTAGCGTGGATAATGAGCAGTTCTTC. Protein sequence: CASSQGTSVDNEQFF.